This paragraph covers one T cell receptor beta chain sequence. Its antigen is still unknown. This sample stems from a study of cytomegalovirus exposure and HLA in healthy donors. Study-level background: In an earlier analysis, 117 million unique TCR beta sequences were found from some 200 million T cells. The study placed 70% to 90% of its approximately 360 genotyped donors in the Caucasian-associated ancestry cluster.

The PCR employed 60 Vbeta primers together with 13 Jbeta primers. Using immunoSEQ multiplex PCR, the repertoire was profiled, and TCRdb retains in-frame clones only, with some absent. The sample shows about 100,000 clones, about 80% of them seen only once. This CDR3 comprises 17 residues. Trimming took 4 bases from V and 0 from J; bases not matched to a gene: 5. CDR1 and CDR2 from the germline V gene are SGHDT and YYEEEE. Points from the study as a whole: Serostatus for CMV was the only available immune exposure information.

This TCR came from a woman in her sixties or seventies in good health and CMV-seronegative. Sample: PBMCs. The V call is TRBV5-6, the J call TRBJ2-6; 9 bases map to TRBD2. The CDR3 is CASSPLAGSSGANVLTF. The CDR3 DNA follows: TGTGCCAGCAGCCCTCTAGCGGGAAGCTCTGGGGCCAACGTCCTGACTTTC. Drawing the rest from reference TRBV5-6 and TRBJ2-6, the complete variable domain is DAGVTQSPTHLIKTRGQQVTLRCSPKSGHDTVSWYQQALGQGPQFIFQYYEEEERQRGNFPDRFSGHQFPNYSSELNVNALLLGDSALYLCASSPLAGSSGANVLTFGAGSRLTVL.